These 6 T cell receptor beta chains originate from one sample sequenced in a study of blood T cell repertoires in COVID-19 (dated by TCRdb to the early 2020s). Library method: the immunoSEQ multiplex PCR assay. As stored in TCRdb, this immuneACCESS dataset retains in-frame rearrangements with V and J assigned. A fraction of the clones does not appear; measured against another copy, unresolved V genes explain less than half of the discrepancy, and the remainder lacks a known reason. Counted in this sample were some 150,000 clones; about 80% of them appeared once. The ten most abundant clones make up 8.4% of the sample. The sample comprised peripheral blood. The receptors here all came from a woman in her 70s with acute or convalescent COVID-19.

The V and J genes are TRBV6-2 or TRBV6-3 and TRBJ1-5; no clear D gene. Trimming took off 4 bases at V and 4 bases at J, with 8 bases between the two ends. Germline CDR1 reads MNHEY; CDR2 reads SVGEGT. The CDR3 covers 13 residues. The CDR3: CASSWAFNQPQHF. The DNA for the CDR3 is TGTGCCAGCAGTTGGGCATTTAATCAGCCCCAGCATTTT.

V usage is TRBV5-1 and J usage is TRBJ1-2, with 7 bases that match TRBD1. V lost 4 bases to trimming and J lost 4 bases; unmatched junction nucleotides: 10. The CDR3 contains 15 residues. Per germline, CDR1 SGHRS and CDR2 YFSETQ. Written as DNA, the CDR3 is TGCGCCAGCAGCCCCACAGGGGTTGGGACCTATGGCTACACCTTC. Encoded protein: CASSPTGVGTYGYTF. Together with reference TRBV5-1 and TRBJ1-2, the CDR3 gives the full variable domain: KAGVTQTPRYLIKTRGQQVTLSCSPISGHRSVSWYQQTPGQGLQFLFEYFSETQRNKGNFPGRFSGRQFSNSRSEMNVSTLELGDSALYLCASSPTGVGTYGYTFGSGTRLTVV.

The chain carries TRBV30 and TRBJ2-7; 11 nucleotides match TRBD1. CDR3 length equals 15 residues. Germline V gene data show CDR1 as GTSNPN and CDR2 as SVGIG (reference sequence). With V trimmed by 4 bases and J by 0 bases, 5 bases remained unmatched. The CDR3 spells CAWNGQGASSYEQYF. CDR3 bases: TGTGCCTGGAACGGACAGGGGGCAAGCTCCTACGAGCAGTACTTC.

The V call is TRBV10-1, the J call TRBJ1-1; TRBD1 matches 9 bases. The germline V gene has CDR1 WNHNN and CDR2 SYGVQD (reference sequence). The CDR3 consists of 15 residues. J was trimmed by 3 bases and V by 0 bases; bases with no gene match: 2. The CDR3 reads CASSESTGGYTEAFF. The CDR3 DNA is TGCGCCAGCAGTGAGTCGACAGGGGGATACACTGAAGCTTTCTTT.

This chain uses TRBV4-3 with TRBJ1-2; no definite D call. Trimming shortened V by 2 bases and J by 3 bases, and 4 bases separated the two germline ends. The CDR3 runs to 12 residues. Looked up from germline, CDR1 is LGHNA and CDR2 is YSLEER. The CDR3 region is CASSQSHYGYTF. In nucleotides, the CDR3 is TGCGCCAGCAGCCAAAGCCACTATGGCTACACCTTC.

The CDR3 sequence is CASSEDQGISYNEQFF. The CDR3 nucleotides read TGTGCCAGCAGTGAAGATCAGGGGATCTCCTACAATGAGCAGTTCTTC. This chain uses TRBV2 with TRBJ2-1, with a possible D match to TRBD1 (6 bases). Trimming removed 1 base at V and 0 bases at J, with 10 bases between. In germline, CDR1 is SNHLY, CDR2 FYNNEI. The length of the CDR3 is 16 residues.